The source of this T cell receptor beta chain is a study of shared clonotypes between healthy human individuals. Background on the study: The study enrolled a couple of women and three men aged 18 to 49.

In regard to this clone: Its antigen remains unidentified.

Study-wide results and limits: Some clonotypes were shared by all four sorted-subset donors, while others were not shared. The non-shared ones had lower generation probabilities than the shared ones.

Profiled with immunoSEQ multiplex PCR; TCRdb holds only in-frame clones, not every one. In the table there are roughly 2.1 million clones, about 92% of which are singletons. CDR1 and CDR2 (germline): SGDLS, YYNGEE. The V end lost 0 bases, the J end lost 5 bases, and 12 bases lay between the germline ends. The CDR3 is made up of 15 amino acids. Naive-designated CD8 cells lacked CD45RO, were positively enriched for CCR7, and omitted terminally differentiated effector memory CD45RA+ cells. The chain has TRBV9 and TRBJ2-1; TRBD1 or TRBD2 may be the D gene (5 bases each). The sequenced material came from naive CD8+ T cells from PBMCs. The sequence was collected from a man between 18 and 29 years old in good health. Some clones in this sample may be carry-over from other donors' samples. The DNA for the CDR3 is TGTGCCAGCAGCGTAGGGGGACGCGAAGACAATGAGCAGTTCTTC. The encoded protein is CASSVGGREDNEQFF.